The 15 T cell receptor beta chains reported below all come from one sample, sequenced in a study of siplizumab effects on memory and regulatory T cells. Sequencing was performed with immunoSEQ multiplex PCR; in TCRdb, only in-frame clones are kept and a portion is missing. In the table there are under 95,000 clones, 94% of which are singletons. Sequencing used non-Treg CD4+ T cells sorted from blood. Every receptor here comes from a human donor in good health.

The CDR3 sequence: CASSSQGRPFNEQFF. The CDR3 nucleotides are TGTGCCAGCAGTTCACAGGGGCGGCCTTTCAATGAGCAGTTCTTC. The chain links TRBV6-5 to TRBJ2-1; 7 bases fit TRBD1. V was clipped by 4 bases and J by 6 bases; unmatched bases: 9. Germline V CDR1 and CDR2: MNHEY, SVGAGI. The CDR3 has 15 residues.

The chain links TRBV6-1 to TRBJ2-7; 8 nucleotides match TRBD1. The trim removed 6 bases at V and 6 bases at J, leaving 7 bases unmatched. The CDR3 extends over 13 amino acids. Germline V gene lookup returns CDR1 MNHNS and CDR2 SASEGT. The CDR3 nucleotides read TGTGCCAGCAGCGAACACAGGGGGGCCGAGCAGTACTTC. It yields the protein CASSEHRGAEQYF.

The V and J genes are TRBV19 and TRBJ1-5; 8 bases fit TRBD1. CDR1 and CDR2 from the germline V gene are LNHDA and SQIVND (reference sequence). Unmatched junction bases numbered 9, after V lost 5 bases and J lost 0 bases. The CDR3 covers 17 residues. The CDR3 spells CASSLNDRGYSNQPQHF. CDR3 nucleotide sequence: TGTGCCAGTAGTCTCAACGACAGGGGATATAGCAATCAGCCCCAGCATTTT.

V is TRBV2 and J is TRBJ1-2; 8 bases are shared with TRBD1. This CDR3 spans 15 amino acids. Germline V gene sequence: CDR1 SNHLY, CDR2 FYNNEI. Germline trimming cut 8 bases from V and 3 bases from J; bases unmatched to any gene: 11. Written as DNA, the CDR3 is TGTGCCAGCTTGTTGGACAGGGTCAATGACTATGGCTACACCTTC. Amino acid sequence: CASLLDRVNDYGYTF.

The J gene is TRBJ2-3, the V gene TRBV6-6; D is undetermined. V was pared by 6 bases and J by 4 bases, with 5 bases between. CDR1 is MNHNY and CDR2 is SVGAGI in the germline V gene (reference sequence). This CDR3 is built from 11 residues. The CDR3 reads CASRRSDTQYF. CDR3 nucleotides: TGTGCCAGCAGGCGGTCAGATACGCAGTATTTT.

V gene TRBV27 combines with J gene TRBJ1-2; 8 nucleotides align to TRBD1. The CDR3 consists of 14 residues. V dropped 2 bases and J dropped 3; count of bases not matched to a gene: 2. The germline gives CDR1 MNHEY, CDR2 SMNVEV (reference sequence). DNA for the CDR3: TGTGCCAGCAGTTTAGGACAGGGAGACTATGGCTACACCTTC. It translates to CASSLGQGDYGYTF.

CDR3 protein: CASSTGKAYEQYF. For the CDR3, the DNA is TGTGCCAGCAGTACAGGGAAGGCGTACGAGCAGTACTTC. V is TRBV6-5 and J is TRBJ2-7, with D perhaps TRBD1 (6 bases). V lost 5 bases to trimming and J lost 4 bases, with 12 bases between them. The CDR3 totals 13 residues. From germline, CDR1 is MNHEY and CDR2 SVGAGI.

The CDR3 DNA follows: TGTGCCAGCAGTCCTGGACAGAGGGTCACTGAAGCTTTCTTT. This translates into CASSPGQRVTEAFF. The V gene is TRBV5-4, the J gene TRBJ1-1, with D possibly being TRBD1 (6 bases). Per germline, CDR1 SGHNT and CDR2 YYREEE (reference sequence). V was trimmed by 5 bases and J by 4 bases, leaving 15 bases between them. This CDR3 comprises 14 residues.

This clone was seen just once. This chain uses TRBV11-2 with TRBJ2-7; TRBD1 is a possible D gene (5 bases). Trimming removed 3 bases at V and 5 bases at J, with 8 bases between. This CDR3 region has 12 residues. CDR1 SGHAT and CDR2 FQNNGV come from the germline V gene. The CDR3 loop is CASSFKGHEQYF. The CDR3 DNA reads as TGTGCCAGCAGCTTTAAGGGGCACGAGCAGTACTTC.

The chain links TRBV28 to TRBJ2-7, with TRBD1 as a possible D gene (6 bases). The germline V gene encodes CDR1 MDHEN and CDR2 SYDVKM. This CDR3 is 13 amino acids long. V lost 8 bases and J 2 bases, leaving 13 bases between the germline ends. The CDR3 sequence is CASRLGQTYEQYF. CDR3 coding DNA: TGTGCCAGCCGACTCGGACAGACCTACGAGCAGTACTTC.

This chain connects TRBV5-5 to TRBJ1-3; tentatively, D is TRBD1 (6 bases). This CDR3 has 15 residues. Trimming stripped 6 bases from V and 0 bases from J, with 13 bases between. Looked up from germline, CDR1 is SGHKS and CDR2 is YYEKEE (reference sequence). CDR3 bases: TGTGCCAGCACCTTCGACAGGATCTCTGGAAACACCATATATTTT. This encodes CASTFDRISGNTIYF.

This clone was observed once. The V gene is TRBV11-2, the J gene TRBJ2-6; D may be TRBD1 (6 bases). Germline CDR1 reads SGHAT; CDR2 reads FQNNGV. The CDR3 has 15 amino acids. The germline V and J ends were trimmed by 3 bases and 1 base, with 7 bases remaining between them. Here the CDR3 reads CASSFGTSGANVLTF. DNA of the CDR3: TGTGCCAGCAGCTTCGGGACATCTGGGGCCAACGTCCTGACTTTC.

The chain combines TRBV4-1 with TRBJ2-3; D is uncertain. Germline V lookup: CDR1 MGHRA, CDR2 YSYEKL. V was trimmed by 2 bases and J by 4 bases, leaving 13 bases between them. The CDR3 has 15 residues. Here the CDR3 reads CASSQLGLSPDTQYF. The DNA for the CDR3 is TGCGCCAGCAGCCAACTAGGGTTAAGCCCAGATACGCAGTATTTT.

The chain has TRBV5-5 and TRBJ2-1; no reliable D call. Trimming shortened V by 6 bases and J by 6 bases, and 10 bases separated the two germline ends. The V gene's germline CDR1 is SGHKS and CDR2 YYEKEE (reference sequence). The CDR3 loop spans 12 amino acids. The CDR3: CASNRPFNEQFF. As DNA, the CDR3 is TGTGCCAGCAACAGACCCTTCAATGAGCAGTTCTTC.

The CDR3 nucleotides are TGTGCCAGCTGGCTGGTGATACGGGCTACCGAGCAGTACTTC. This translates into CASWLVIRATEQYF. This chain connects TRBV6-5 to TRBJ2-7; D is ambiguous. The CDR3 contains 14 residues. CDR1 is MNHEY, CDR2 SVGAGI, per germline. V shed 8 bases and J shed 6 bases, with 20 bases lying between them.